This T cell receptor beta chain was profiled in a study of early T cells in non-severe SARS-CoV-2 infection. CDR1 is SGHTA and CDR2 is FQGNSA in the germline V gene. Trimming left V 4 bases short and J 13 bases short, with 20 bases between. The CDR3 is 14 amino acids. The table lists this clonotype with a few counts. TCRdb analysed the 5' RACE reads with MiXCR anew, one entry per CDR3 protein. There are under 75,000 distinct CDR3 sequences in the sample; around 13% occur only once, and 7.5% to 9% lies in the top ten. This sequence joins TRBV7-2 and TRBJ2-1; D is perhaps TRBD1 (6 bases). Specimen: whole blood. This sequence originates from an adult who was a healthcare worker with PCR-confirmed SARS-CoV-2 infection or an uninfected control (not recorded which). In nucleotides, the CDR3 is TGTGCCAGCAGCTCTTATTCAGGACAGTTACCTCAGTTCTTC. Translated: CASSSYSGQLPQFF.